The clone carrying this TCR beta chain is deemed medium-sized (0.01 to 0.1%). The antigen is undetermined. Full-length variable regions came from constant-region reverse primers plus semi-nested Nested Universal Primer A PCR. TCRdb independently ran MiXCR on the 5' RACE reads; one entry per CDR3 protein. The sample holds some 45,000 distinct CDR3 sequences, roughly 28% seen once. The CDR3 has 13 residues. Germline V gives CDR1 LGHNA, CDR2 YSLEER. Trimming removed 0 bases at V and 11 bases at J, with 14 bases between. Regarding the study as a whole: The larger cohort examined one V-J beta rearrangement, not whole repertoires.

Naive CD4+ cells had CD25+ Tregs removed. The TCR originated in a female donor with breast cancer. What was sequenced was naive CD4+ T cells sorted from blood. Subset indicated: naive CD4+ T cells, CD4+CD45RA+CD25-. The chain carries TRBV4-3 and TRBJ2-7, with D possibly matching TRBD1 (5 bases). CDR3 bases: TGCGCCAGCAGCCAAGATCAGGGCTACCAGGAGTACTTC. Protein sequence: CASSQDQGYQEYF.